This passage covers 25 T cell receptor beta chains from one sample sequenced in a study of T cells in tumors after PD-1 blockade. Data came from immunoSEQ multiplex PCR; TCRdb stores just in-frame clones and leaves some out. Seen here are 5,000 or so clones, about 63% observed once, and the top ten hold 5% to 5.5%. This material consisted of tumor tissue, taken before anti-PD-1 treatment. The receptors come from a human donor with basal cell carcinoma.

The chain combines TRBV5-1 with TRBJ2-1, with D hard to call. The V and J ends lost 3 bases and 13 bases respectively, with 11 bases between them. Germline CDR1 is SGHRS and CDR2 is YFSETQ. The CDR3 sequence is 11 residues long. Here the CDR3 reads CASSWGSSQFF. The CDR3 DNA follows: TGCGCCAGCAGCTGGGGAAGCAGCCAGTTCTTC.

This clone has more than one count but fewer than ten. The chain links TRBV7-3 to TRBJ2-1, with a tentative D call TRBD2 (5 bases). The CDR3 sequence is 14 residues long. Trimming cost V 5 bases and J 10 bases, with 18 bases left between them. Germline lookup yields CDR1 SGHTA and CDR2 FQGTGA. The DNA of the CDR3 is TGTGCCAGCAGCCTTAACGGGGTTGGTTCGGAGCAGTTCTTC. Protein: CASSLNGVGSEQFF.

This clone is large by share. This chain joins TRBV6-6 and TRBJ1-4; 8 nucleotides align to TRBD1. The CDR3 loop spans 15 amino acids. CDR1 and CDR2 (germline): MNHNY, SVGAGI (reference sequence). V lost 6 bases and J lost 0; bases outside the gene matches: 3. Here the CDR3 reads CASRPQGATNEKLFF. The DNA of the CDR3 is TGTGCCAGCAGGCCACAGGGGGCAACTAATGAAAAACTGTTTTTT.

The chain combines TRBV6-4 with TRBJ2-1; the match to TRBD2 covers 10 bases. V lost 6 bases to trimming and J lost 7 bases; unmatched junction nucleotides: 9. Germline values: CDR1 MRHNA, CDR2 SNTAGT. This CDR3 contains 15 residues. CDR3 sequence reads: CASSPSGGAENEQFF. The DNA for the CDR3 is TGTGCCAGCAGCCCGAGCGGGGGGGCTGAGAATGAGCAGTTCTTC.

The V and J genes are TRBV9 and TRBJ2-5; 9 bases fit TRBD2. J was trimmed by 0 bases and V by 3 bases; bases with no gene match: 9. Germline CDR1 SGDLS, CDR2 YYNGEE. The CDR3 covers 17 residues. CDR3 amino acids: CASSDPLAGDYQETQYF. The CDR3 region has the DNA TGTGCCAGCAGCGACCCCTTAGCGGGGGATTACCAAGAGACCCAGTACTTC.

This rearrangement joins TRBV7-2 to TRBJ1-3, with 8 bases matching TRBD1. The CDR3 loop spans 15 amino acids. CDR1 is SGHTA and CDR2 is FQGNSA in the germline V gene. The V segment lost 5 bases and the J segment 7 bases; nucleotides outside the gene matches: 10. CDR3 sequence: CASSEDRGLGNTIYF. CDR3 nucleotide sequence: TGTGCCAGCAGCGAAGACAGGGGCCTCGGGAACACCATATATTTT.

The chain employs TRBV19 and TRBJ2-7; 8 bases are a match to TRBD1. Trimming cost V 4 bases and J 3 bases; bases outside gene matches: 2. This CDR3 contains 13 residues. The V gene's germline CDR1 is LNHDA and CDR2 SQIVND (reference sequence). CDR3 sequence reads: CASSTDRGYEQYF. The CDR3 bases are TGTGCCAGTAGTACCGACAGGGGCTACGAGCAGTACTTC.

This CDR3 reads CASSLGVRADTQYF. The CDR3 DNA follows: TGTGCCAGCAGTTTGGGGGTTCGGGCAGATACGCAGTATTTT. V usage is TRBV28 and J usage is TRBJ2-3; D might be TRBD1 or TRBD2, each matching 5 bases. The CDR3 length is 14 residues. Trimming pared 3 bases from V and 4 bases from J, leaving 11 bases between. The V gene's germline CDR1 is MDHEN and CDR2 SYDVKM.

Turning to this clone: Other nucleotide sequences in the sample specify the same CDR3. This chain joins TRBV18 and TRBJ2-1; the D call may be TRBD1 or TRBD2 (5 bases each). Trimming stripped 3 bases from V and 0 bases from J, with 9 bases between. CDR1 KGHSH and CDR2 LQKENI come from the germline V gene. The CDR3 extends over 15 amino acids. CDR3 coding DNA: TGTGCCAGCTCACCCCCAGGGAGCTCCTACAATGAGCAGTTCTTC. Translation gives CASSPPGSSYNEQFF.

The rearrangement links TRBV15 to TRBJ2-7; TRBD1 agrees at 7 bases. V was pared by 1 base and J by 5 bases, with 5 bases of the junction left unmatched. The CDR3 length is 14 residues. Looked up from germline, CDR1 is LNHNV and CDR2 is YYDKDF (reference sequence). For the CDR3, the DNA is TGTGCCACCAGCAGAGGGGAGACAGGGCACGAGCAGTACTTC. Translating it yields CATSRGETGHEQYF. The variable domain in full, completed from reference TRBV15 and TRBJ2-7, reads DAMVIQNPRYQVTQFGKPVTLSCSQTLNHNVMYWYQQKSSQAPKLLFHYYDKDFNNEADTPDNFQSRRPNTSFCFLDIRSPGLGDTAMYLCATSRGETGHEQYFGPGTRLTVT.

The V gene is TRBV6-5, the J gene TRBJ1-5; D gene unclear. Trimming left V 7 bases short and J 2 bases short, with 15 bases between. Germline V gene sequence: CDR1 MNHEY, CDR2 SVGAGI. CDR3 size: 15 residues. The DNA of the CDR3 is TGTGCCAGCACCCTAGGGCAGGCTGGCAATCAGCCCCAGCATTTT. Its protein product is CASTLGQAGNQPQHF.

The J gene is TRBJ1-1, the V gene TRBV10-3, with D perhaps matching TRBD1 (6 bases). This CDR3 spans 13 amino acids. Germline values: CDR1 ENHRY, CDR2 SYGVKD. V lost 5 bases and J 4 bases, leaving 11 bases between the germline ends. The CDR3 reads CAISPGARTEAFF. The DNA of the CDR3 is TGTGCCATCAGTCCAGGGGCGCGCACTGAAGCTTTCTTT.

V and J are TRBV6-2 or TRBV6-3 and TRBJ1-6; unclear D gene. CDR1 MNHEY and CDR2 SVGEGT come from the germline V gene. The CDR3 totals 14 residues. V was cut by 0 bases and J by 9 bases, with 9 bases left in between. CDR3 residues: CASSYSRVSSPLHF. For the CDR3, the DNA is TGTGCCAGCAGTTACTCGAGGGTTAGTTCACCCCTCCACTTT.

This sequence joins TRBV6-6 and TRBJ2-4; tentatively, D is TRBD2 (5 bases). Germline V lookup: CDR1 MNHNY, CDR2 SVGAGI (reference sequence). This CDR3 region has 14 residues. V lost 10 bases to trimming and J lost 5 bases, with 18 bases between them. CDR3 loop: CATSSGSRQNIQYF. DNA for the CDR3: TGTGCCACCTCATCGGGGAGTCGGCAAAACATTCAGTACTTC.

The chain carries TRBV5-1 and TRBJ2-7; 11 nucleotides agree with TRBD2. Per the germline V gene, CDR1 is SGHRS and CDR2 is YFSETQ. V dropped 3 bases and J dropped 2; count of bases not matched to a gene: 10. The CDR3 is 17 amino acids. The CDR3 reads CASSWDSGGAVPYEQYF. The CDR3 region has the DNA TGCGCCAGCAGCTGGGATAGCGGGGGGGCAGTACCCTACGAGCAGTACTTC.

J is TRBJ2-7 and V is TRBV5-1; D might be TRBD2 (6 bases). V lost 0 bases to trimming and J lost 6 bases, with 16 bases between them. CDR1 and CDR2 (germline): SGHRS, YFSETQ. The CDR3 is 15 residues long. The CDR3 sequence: CASSLEVQIGSEQYF. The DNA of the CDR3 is TGCGCCAGCAGCTTGGAAGTGCAAATCGGGAGCGAGCAGTACTTC. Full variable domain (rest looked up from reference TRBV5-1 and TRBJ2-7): KAGVTQTPRYLIKTRGQQVTLSCSPISGHRSVSWYQQTPGQGLQFLFEYFSETQRNKGNFPGRFSGRQFSNSRSEMNVSTLELGDSALYLCASSLEVQIGSEQYFGPGTRLTVT.

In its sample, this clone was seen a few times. The CDR3 bases are TGTGCCAGCAGGCCCGGGATTCCCGGGACTAACTATGGCTACACCTTC. As protein: CASRPGIPGTNYGYTF. The chain has TRBV6-6 and TRBJ1-2; no definite D call. This CDR3 comprises 16 residues. Germline values: CDR1 MNHNY, CDR2 SVGAGI (reference sequence). V was trimmed by 6 bases and J by 0 bases, leaving 17 bases between them.

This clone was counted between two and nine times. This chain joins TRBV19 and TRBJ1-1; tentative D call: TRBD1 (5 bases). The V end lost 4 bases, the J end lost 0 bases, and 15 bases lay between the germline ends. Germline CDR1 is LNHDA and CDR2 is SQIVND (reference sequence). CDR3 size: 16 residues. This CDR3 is CASSKLPRALNTEAFF. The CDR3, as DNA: TGTGCCAGTAGTAAGTTGCCCAGGGCCCTGAACACTGAAGCTTTCTTT. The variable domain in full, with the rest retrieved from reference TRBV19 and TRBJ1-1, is DGGITQSPKYLFRKEGQNVTLSCEQNLNHDAMYWYRQDPGQGLRLIYYSQIVNDFQKGDIAEGYSVSREKKESFPLTVTSAQKNPTAFYLCASSKLPRALNTEAFFGQGTRLTVV.

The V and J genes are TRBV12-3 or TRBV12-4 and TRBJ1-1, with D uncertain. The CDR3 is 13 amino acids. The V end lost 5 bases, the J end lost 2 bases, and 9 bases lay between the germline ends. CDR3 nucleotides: TGTGCCAGCAGTCTCGACGGTAACACTGAAGCTTTCTTT. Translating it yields CASSLDGNTEAFF.

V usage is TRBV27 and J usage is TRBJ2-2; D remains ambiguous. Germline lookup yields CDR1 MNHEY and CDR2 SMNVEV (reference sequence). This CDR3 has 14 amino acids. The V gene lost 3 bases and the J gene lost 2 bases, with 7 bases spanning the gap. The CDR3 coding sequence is TGTGCCAGCAGTTTTACAGATAACACCGGGGAGCTGTTTTTT. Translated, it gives CASSFTDNTGELFF.

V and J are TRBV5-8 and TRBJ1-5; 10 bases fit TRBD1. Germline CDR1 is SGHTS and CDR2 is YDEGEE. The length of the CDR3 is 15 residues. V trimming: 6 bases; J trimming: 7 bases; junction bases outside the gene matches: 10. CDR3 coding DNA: TGTGCCAGCAACCGCCTAGGGACAGGGGAACAGCCCCAGCATTTT. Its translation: CASNRLGTGEQPQHF. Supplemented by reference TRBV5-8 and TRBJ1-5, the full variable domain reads EAGVTQSPTHLIKTRGQQATLRCSPISGHTSVYWYQQALGLGLQFLLWYDEGEERNRGNFPPRFSGRQFPNYSSELNVNALELEDSALYLCASNRLGTGEQPQHFGDGTRLSIL.

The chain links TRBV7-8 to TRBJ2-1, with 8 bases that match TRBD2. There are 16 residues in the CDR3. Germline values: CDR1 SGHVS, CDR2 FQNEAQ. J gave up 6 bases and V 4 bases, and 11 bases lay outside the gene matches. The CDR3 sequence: CASSSRLAGGSNEQFF. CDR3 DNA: TGTGCCAGCAGCTCGCGTCTAGCGGGCGGAAGCAATGAGCAGTTCTTC.

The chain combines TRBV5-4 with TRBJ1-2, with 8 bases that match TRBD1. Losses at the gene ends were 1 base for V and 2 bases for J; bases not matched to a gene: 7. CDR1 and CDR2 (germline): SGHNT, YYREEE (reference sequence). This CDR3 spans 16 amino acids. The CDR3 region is CASSLPDRTGNYGYTF. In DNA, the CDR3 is TGTGCCAGCAGCTTGCCGGACCGGACAGGGAACTATGGCTACACCTTC.

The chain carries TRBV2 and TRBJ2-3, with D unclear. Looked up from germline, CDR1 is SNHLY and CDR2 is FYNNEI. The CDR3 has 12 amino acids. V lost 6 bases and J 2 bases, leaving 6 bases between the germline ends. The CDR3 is CASRRSTDTQYF. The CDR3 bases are TGTGCCAGCAGGCGTTCCACAGATACGCAGTATTTT.

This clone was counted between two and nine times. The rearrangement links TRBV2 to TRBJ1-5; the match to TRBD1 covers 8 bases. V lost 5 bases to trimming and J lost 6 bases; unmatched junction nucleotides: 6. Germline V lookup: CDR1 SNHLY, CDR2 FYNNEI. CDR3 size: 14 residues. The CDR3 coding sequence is TGTGCCAGCAGTTGGACAGGGCTGGGTCAGCCCCAGCATTTT. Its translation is CASSWTGLGQPQHF.